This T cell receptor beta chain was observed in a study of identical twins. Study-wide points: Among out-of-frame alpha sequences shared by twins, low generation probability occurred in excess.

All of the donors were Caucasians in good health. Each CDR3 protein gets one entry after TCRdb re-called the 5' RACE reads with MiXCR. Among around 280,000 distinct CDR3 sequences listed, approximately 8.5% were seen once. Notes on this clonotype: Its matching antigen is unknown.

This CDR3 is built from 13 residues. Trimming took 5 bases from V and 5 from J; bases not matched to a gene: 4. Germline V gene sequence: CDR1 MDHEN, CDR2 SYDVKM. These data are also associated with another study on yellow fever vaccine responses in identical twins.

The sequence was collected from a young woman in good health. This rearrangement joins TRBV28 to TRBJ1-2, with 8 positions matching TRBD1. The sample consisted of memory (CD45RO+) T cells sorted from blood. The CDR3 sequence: CASSRQGRYGYTF. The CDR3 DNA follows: TGTGCCAGCAGTCGACAGGGGCGGTATGGCTACACCTTC.